These 10 T cell receptor beta chains were all obtained from the same sample, sequenced in a study of blood T cell repertoires in COVID-19. Sequencing used immunoSEQ multiplex PCR; TCRdb keeps in-frame clones, though not all of them. This sample has about 84,000 clones, with 80% to 90% found just once. Sequenced input: peripheral blood. These receptors all stem from a man older than 75 with active or convalescent COVID-19.

V and J are TRBV6-2 or TRBV6-3 and TRBJ2-3; 11 positions match TRBD2. The V segment lost 2 bases and the J segment 4 bases; nucleotides outside the gene matches: 2. The CDR3 consists of 15 residues. Germline loops: CDR1 MNHEY, CDR2 SVGEGT. The CDR3 loop reads CASSYLAGGADTQYF. For the CDR3, the DNA is TGTGCCAGCAGTTACCTAGCGGGGGGAGCAGATACGCAGTATTTT.

The rearrangement uses TRBV5-8 and TRBJ1-1, with D tentatively TRBD1 (5 bases). The CDR3 is 14 amino acids. Trimming took 2 bases from V and 0 from J, leaving 8 bases between them. Germline-derived CDR1 and CDR2 are SGHTS and YDEGEE. The CDR3 bases are TGTGCCAGCAGCTTCGGGGGTTTGAACACTGAAGCTTTCTTT. Translation gives CASSFGGLNTEAFF.

This chain links TRBV3-1 (or the pseudogene TRBV3-2) with TRBJ1-4; 8 nucleotides line up with TRBD1. V dropped 5 bases and J dropped 6; count of bases not matched to a gene: 5. The length of the CDR3 is 14 residues. The germline gives CDR1 LGHDT, CDR2 YNNKEL (reference sequence). The DNA of the CDR3 is TGTGCCAGCAGCTCCCGACAGGGGTATGAAAAACTGTTTTTT. Residues: CASSSRQGYEKLFF.

The rearrangement uses TRBV5-1 and TRBJ2-7; 9 bases are a match to TRBD1. The CDR3 spans 16 residues. The germline CDR1 and CDR2 sequences are SGHRS and YFSETQ. V was clipped by 2 bases and J by 3 bases; unmatched bases: 9. The CDR3 is CASSLGTGNRNYEQYF. The CDR3 nucleotides read TGCGCCAGCAGCTTAGGGACAGGGAACCGTAACTACGAGCAGTACTTC.

This chain links TRBV6-4 with TRBJ2-3; TRBD1 is a possible D gene (5 bases). The CDR3 runs to 15 residues. Trimming took off 0 bases at V and 1 base at J, with 8 bases between the two ends. The germline CDR1 and CDR2 sequences are MRHNA and SNTAGT. The CDR3 sequence is CASSDSGRGTDTQYF. The CDR3 DNA sequence: TGTGCCAGCAGTGACTCAGGCAGGGGCACAGATACGCAGTATTTT.

V usage is TRBV20-1 and J usage is TRBJ2-1; the match to TRBD1 covers 9 bases. Germline CDR1 is DFQATT and CDR2 is SNEGSKA (reference sequence). This CDR3 has 15 amino acids. V lost 3 bases, J lost 9 bases, and 12 bases stayed unmatched. CDR3: CSASKNPGQGFEQFF. CDR3 nucleotides: TGCAGTGCTAGTAAGAATCCGGGACAGGGTTTTGAGCAGTTCTTC.

The chain has TRBV28 and TRBJ2-1; 9 nucleotides agree with TRBD2. The junction had 12 bases not matched to a gene; V was cut back by 5 bases and J by 7 bases. CDR3 length: 16 amino acids. The germline gives CDR1 MDHEN, CDR2 SYDVKM. For the CDR3, the DNA is TGTGCCAGCAGTGCCACGGGGGCGGGAGGGCTTAATGAGCAGTTCTTC. This sequence encodes CASSATGAGGLNEQFF.

V gene TRBV27 combines with J gene TRBJ2-5; 11 nucleotides match TRBD2. There are 16 residues in the CDR3. V gave up 6 bases and J gave up 2 bases; unmatched junction bases: 8. Germline V gene data show CDR1 as MNHEY and CDR2 as SMNVEV (reference sequence). This CDR3 reads CASRPDGTSGQETQYF. The CDR3 DNA reads TGTGCCAGCAGACCGGACGGGACTAGCGGACAAGAGACCCAGTACTTC.

The rearrangement links TRBV7-9 to TRBJ2-2, with D uncertain. There are 12 residues in the CDR3. V dropped 5 bases and J dropped 3 bases, with 4 bases sitting between them. Germline CDR1 reads SEHNR; CDR2 reads FQNEAQ (reference sequence). This CDR3 reads CASSLYTGELFF. The CDR3 region has the DNA TGTGCCAGCAGCCTTTACACCGGGGAGCTGTTTTTT.

CDR3 DNA: TGTGCCAGTAGTATCCCGAGGGACAGGAGCGGAGCTAACTATGGCTACACCTTC. It encodes CASSIPRDRSGANYGYTF. This chain connects TRBV19 to TRBJ1-2; 8 bases match TRBD1. With 3 bases clipped from V and 0 bases from J, the junction kept 12 bases outside the gene matches. CDR3 size: 18 residues. Germline V gives CDR1 LNHDA, CDR2 SQIVND (reference sequence).